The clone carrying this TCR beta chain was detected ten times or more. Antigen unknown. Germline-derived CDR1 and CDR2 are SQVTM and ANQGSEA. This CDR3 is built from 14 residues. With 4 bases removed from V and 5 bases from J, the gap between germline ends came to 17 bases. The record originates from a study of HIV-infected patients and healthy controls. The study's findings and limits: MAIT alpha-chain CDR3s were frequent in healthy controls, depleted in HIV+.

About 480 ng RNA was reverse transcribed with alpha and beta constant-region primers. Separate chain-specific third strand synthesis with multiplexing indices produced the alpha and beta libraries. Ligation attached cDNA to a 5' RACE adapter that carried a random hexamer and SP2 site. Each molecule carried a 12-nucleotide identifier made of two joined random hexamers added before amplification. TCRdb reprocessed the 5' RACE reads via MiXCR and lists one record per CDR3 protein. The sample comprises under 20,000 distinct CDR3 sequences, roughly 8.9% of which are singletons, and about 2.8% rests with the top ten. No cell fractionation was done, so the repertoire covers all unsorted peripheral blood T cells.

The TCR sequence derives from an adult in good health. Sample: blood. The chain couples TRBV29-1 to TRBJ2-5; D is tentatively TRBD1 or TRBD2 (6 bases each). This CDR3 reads CSVGRAGAEETQYF. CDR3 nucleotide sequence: TGCAGCGTTGGGAGGGCAGGGGCTGAGGAGACCCAGTACTTC.